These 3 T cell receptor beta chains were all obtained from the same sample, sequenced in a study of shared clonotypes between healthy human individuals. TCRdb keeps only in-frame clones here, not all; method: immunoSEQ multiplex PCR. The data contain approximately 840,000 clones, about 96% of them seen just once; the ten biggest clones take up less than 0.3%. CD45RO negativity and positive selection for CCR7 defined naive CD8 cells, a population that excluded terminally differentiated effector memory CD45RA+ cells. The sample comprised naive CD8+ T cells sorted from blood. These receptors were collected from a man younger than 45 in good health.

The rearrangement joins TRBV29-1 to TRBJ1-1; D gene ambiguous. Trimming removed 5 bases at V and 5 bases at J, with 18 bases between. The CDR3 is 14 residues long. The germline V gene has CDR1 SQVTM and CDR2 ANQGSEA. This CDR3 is CSVPPRVVSTEAFF. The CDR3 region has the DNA TGCAGCGTTCCCCCTAGGGTTGTTAGTACTGAAGCTTTCTTT.

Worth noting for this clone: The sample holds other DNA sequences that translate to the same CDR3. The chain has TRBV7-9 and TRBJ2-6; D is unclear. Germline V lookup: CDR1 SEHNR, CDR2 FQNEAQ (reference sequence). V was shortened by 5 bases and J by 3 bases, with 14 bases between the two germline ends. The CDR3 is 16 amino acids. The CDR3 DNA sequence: TGTGCCAGCAGCCTCAATAGGATTAGTGGGGCCAACGTCCTGACTTTC. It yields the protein CASSLNRISGANVLTF.

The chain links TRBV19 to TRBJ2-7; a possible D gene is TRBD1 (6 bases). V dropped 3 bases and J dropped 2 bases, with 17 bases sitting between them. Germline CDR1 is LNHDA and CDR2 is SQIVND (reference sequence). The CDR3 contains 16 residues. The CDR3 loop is CASSMRVQGSTYEQYF. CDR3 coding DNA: TGTGCCAGTAGTATGCGGGTTCAGGGGTCCACCTACGAGCAGTACTTC.